Detailed here is one TCR beta chain. The antigen is unknown. The source of the sample is a study of graft-versus-host responses after intestinal transplantation. V was pared by 4 bases and J by 1 base, with 12 bases between. CDR1 and CDR2 from the germline V gene are SGHRS and YFSETQ. The CDR3 is 14 residues long. Data came from immunoSEQ multiplex PCR; TCRdb stores just in-frame clones and leaves some out. The repertoire holds about 130,000 clones, with 80% to 95% as singletons. The chain employs TRBV5-1 and TRBJ2-7, with D perhaps given as TRBD1 or TRBD2 (5 bases each). Sequences were derived from unstimulated CD4+ T cells sorted from spleen or lymph node cells, sampled before intestinal transplant. The sequence derives from a human donor who received an intestinal transplant. CDR3 bases: TGCGCCAGCAGCCACCGGGACGGTTCCTACGAGCAGTACTTC. It translates to CASSHRDGSYEQYF.